The clone carrying this T cell receptor (beta chain) was recorded only once. Authors' analysis steps: Reference gene primers were amplified, and this amplification served to estimate nucleated cell counts. The method was immunoSEQ multiplex PCR; TCRdb's version includes in-frame clones alone and lacks a portion of them. The V and J calls and the clone size are those of that table, but D and trimming were determined from the DNA. The sample holds about 480,000 clones, less than 90% seen once. This sample stems from a study of blood T cell repertoires in COVID-19. Overall study context: Material from acute and convalescent COVID-19 was sourced from the United States, Italy and Spain. PBMCs, B-cell-depleted T cells, or T cells provided the cDNA or gDNA that made up the material.

The CDR3 length is 14 residues. Looked up from germline, CDR1 is SQVTM and CDR2 is ANQGSEA. Germline trimming cut 4 bases from V and 5 bases from J; bases unmatched to any gene: 9. The specimen was PBMCs or T cells enriched from blood (not recorded which). The gene calls are TRBV29-1 and TRBJ2-7, with 9 bases fitting TRBD1. The receptor was isolated from a woman aged 55-69 years who had recovered from COVID-19. The CDR3 region is CSVGPGQGIHEQYF. CDR3 DNA sequence: TGCAGCGTTGGGCCCGGACAGGGGATCCACGAGCAGTACTTC.